This T cell receptor (beta chain) stems from a study of beta chain features in type 1 diabetes. Study-wide background: Examined across all samples were some 110 million sorted cells. Study-level results: Reduced insertions and increased deletions marked VDJ junctions in type 1 diabetes patients.

Turning to this clone: Its matching antigen is unknown.

The whole isolated RNA underwent reverse transcription, so sequencing captured expressed TCRB transcripts. Sequencing was performed with immunoSEQ multiplex PCR; in TCRdb, only in-frame clones are kept and a portion is missing. The sample contains 300,000 to 350,000 clones, roughly 8% of which appear only once. V trimming: 4 bases; J trimming: 6 bases; junction bases outside the gene matches: 6. Germline CDR1 is SEHNR and CDR2 is FQNEAQ (reference sequence). The CDR3 extends over 16 amino acids. This TCR derives from a woman younger than 35 in good health. Specimen: central memory CD4+ T cells from blood. The rearrangement links TRBV7-9 to TRBJ2-2; 12 bases align to TRBD1. CDR3 DNA sequence: TGTGCCAGCAGCTCGCGGGACAGGGGGCTCTCCGGGGAGCTGTTTTTT. Protein sequence: CASSSRDRGLSGELFF.